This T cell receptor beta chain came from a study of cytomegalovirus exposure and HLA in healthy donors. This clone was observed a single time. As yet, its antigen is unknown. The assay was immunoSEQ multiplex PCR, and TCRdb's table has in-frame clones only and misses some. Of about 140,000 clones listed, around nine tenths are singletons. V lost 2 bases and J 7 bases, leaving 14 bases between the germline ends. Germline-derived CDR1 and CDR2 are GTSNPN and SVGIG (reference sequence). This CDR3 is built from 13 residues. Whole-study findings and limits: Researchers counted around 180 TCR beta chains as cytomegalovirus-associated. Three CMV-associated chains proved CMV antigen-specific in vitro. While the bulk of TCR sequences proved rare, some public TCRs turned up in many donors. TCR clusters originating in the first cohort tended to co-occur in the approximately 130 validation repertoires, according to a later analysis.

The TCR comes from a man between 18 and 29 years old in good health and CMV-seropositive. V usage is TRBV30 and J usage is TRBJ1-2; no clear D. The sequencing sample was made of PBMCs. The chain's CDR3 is CAWSRLSRSGYTF. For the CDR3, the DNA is TGTGCCTGGAGTAGGCTTTCGAGGAGTGGCTACACCTTC.